The rows below give T cell receptor beta chains drawn from one sample of a study of blood T cells in healthy people across ages. TCRdb fed the 5' RACE reads into MiXCR, producing one record per CDR3 protein. Seen here are over 950,000 distinct CDR3 sequences, more than 30% observed once, and the top ten hold about an eighth. Sequenced material: blood. These TCRs come from a young man in good health. CDR3s include the opening cysteine and the closing phenylalanine or tryptophan.

TRBJ2-1,TRBV11-1,CASSVQVDSNEQFF
TRBJ1-2,TRBV27,CASSLETTNGYTF
TRBJ2-2,TRBV7-4,CACSYILVRTGELFF
TRBJ1-5,TRBV7-9,CASSLATGYSNQPQHF
TRBJ1-1,TRBV9,CASSVAGGGVNTEAFF
TRBJ2-1,TRBV7-2,CASSLGLLRAYNEQFF
TRBJ2-1,TRBV9,CASSVDPGVFGEQFF
TRBJ1-2,TRBV4-2,CAGSQDGDRTNYGYTF
TRBJ1-4,TRBV11-2,CASSLGRGGTNEKLFF
TRBJ1-5,TRBV6-2/TRBV6-3,CASMIGGRNQPQHF
TRBJ2-4,TRBV5-5,CASSLLSNLAKNIQYF
TRBJ2-3,TRBV20-1,CSASSQPLRADTQYF
TRBJ1-6,TRBV20-1,CSARAQVAYYNSPLHF
TRBJ2-7,TRBV6-2/TRBV6-3,CASSGTGNEQYF
TRBJ2-2,TRBV5-1,CASSLVGTGFNTGELFF
TRBJ1-2,TRBV7-9,CASSLGQINYGYTF
TRBJ1-1,TRBV6-2/TRBV6-3,CASSHAGQGGTEAFF
TRBJ1-5,TRBV10-3,CATGQGVDQPQHF
TRBJ1-2,TRBV30,CAWSVLSGQRGNGYTF
TRBJ2-3,TRBV10-3,CAISRLAGRSTDTQYF